These 10 T cell receptor beta chains originate from one sample sequenced in a study of multiple sclerosis patients with progressive multifocal leukoencephalopathy. TCRdb keeps only in-frame clones here, not all; method: immunoSEQ multiplex PCR. The sample lists fewer than 35,000 clones; about 88% were seen once. Time point defined: before natalizumab initiation. The sequenced sample was PBMCs. Receptors originate from a human donor with multiple sclerosis.

V and J are TRBV19 and TRBJ1-1; 8 nucleotides match TRBD1. J lost 7 bases, V lost 6 bases, and 13 bases had no gene match. Germline V lookup: CDR1 LNHDA, CDR2 SQIVND (reference sequence). This CDR3 is built from 15 residues. The CDR3 region is CASSEPGQATHEAFF. The CDR3 coding sequence is TGTGCCAGTAGCGAACCGGGACAGGCGACTCATGAAGCTTTCTTT. The full variable domain, its missing parts supplied by reference TRBV19 and TRBJ1-1, is DGGITQSPKYLFRKEGQNVTLSCEQNLNHDAMYWYRQDPGQGLRLIYYSQIVNDFQKGDIAEGYSVSREKKESFPLTVTSAQKNPTAFYLCASSEPGQATHEAFFGQGTRLTVV.

V gene TRBV20-1 combines with J gene TRBJ2-1; the D gene is possibly TRBD2 (5 bases). This CDR3 region has 11 residues. CDR1 DFQATT and CDR2 SNEGSKA come from the germline V gene (reference sequence). V lost 5 bases to trimming and J lost 7 bases, with 9 bases between them. The CDR3 sequence: CSAQTKNEQFF. DNA for the CDR3: TGCAGTGCTCAGACTAAAAATGAGCAGTTCTTC.

The chain has TRBV15 and TRBJ1-1, with TRBD1 identical over 10 bases. Germline V CDR1 and CDR2: LNHNV, YYDKDF (reference sequence). This CDR3 contains 16 residues. Unmatched junction bases numbered 6, after V lost 0 bases and J lost 5 bases. The DNA for the CDR3 is TGTGCCACCAGCAGAGATGGGACAGGGGTGGGGACTGAAGCTTTCTTT. It encodes CATSRDGTGVGTEAFF.

The gene calls are TRBV5-1 and TRBJ1-1, with D possibly TRBD1 on 6 matching bases. V shed 4 bases and J shed 4 bases, with 14 bases lying between them. Germline V gives CDR1 SGHRS, CDR2 YFSETQ. CDR3 size: 14 residues. The CDR3 bases are TGCGCCAGCAGCCCATTACAGGGTGGCACTGAAGCTTTCTTT. Amino acids: CASSPLQGGTEAFF.

The chain is built from TRBV5-6 and TRBJ1-2, with TRBD1 identical over 11 bases. Germline CDR1 SGHDT, CDR2 YYEEEE. Trimming cost V 4 bases and J 8 bases; bases outside gene matches: 7. The CDR3 spans 14 residues. The DNA of the CDR3 is TGTGCCAGCAGCCCGGGACAGGGGGTGTCGGGCTACACCTTC. Translating gives CASSPGQGVSGYTF.

The chain joins TRBV15 to TRBJ1-4; no firm D call. The CDR3 is made up of 15 amino acids. Germline loops: CDR1 LNHNV, CDR2 YYDKDF (reference sequence). Trimming took 1 base from V and 5 from J, leaving 11 bases between them. DNA of the CDR3: TGTGCCACCAGCAGAGGTCCAGGATCGAATGAAAAACTGTTTTTT. Translation gives CATSRGPGSNEKLFF.

The chain's CDR3 is CAGLAGYTGELFF. The CDR3 coding sequence is TGTGCCGGATTAGCGGGTTACACCGGGGAGCTGTTTTTT. The V and J genes are TRBV5-6 and TRBJ2-2, with TRBD2 identical over 7 bases. The germline V gene encodes CDR1 SGHDT and CDR2 YYEEEE. V lost 10 bases to trimming and J lost 3 bases; unmatched junction nucleotides: 6. The CDR3 is made up of 13 amino acids.

The chain recombines TRBV27 with TRBJ1-5; weak D call: TRBD1 (5 bases). Trimming removed 4 bases at V and 0 bases at J, with 16 bases between. The CDR3 consists of 17 residues. Germline lookup yields CDR1 MNHEY and CDR2 SMNVEV (reference sequence). CDR3 amino acids: CASSSYQGPYSNQPQHF. The CDR3 bases are TGTGCCAGCAGTTCCTATCAGGGCCCTTATAGCAATCAGCCCCAGCATTTT.

CDR3 loop: CASSVTGGPYEQYF. CDR3 sequence (DNA): TGTGCCAGCAGCGTGACCGGGGGCCCCTACGAGCAGTACTTC. The genes are TRBV9 and TRBJ2-7; tentatively, D is TRBD1 or TRBD2 (6 bases each). The CDR3 runs to 14 residues. Trimming pared 2 bases from V and 2 bases from J, leaving 11 bases between. The germline gives CDR1 SGDLS, CDR2 YYNGEE.

This clone was recorded once. The chain uses TRBV6-5 and TRBJ1-2; 8 nucleotides match TRBD1. Trimming took 2 bases from V and 1 from J; bases not matched to a gene: 3. CDR1 is MNHEY and CDR2 is SVGAGI in the germline V gene. This CDR3 is built from 15 residues. The CDR3 DNA reads as TGTGCCAGCAGTTACGCCGGACAGGGTAACTATGGCTACACCTTC. Translation: CASSYAGQGNYGYTF.